What follows are 25 T cell receptor beta chains derived from one specimen sequenced in a study of beta chain features in type 1 diabetes. TCRB transcripts that were expressed got sequenced, as all of the isolated RNA had been reverse transcribed. Libraries were prepared by immunoSEQ multiplex PCR; TCRdb keeps only in-frame clonotypes and omits some of them. The table shows about 150,000 clones, with around 8% occurring only once. What was sequenced was central memory CD4+ T cells from blood. The source is a man younger than 30 in good health.

This clone came up a few times. The chain joins TRBV9 to TRBJ1-2; D may be TRBD1 (5 bases). CDR3 length: 15 amino acids. CDR1 is SGDLS, CDR2 YYNGEE, per germline. Trimming pared 0 bases from V and 8 bases from J, leaving 17 bases between. The CDR3 DNA is TGTGCCAGCAGCGTAGCTTCACAGGCGAGTCTGGGCTACACCTTC. Protein: CASSVASQASLGYTF.

This clone appeared a few times. This chain joins TRBV6-6 and TRBJ1-2; D might be TRBD1 (5 bases). The CDR3 has 15 residues. Looked up from germline, CDR1 is MNHNY and CDR2 is SVGAGI (reference sequence). Trimming removed 6 bases from V and 3 bases from J, with 17 bases in between. The CDR3 here is CASSSFRGGDYGYTF. The CDR3 nucleotides read TGTGCCAGCAGCTCGTTCCGGGGAGGGGACTATGGCTACACCTTC.

V and J are TRBV29-1 and TRBJ2-7; TRBD1 matches 10 bases. After removal of 6 bases from V and 5 bases from J, the junction contained 10 bases not matched to a gene. The CDR3 is 14 amino acids. Germline V CDR1 and CDR2: SQVTM, ANQGSEA. CDR3 sequence: CSVTLWDRGHEQYF. Written as DNA, the CDR3 is TGCAGCGTGACTCTATGGGACAGGGGCCACGAGCAGTACTTC.

In this sample, this clone turned up many times. The chain recombines TRBV30 with TRBJ1-3, with unresolved D. V was trimmed by 4 bases and J by 0 bases, leaving 7 bases between them. This CDR3 spans 13 amino acids. The germline CDR1 and CDR2 sequences are GTSNPN and SVGIG (reference sequence). The CDR3 region has the DNA TGTGCCTGGACCGGCGGCTCTGGAAACACCATATATTTT. It specifies CAWTGGSGNTIYF.

V and J are TRBV5-4 and TRBJ2-1; TRBD2 aligns across 8 bases. Germline V CDR1 and CDR2: SGHNT, YYREEE (reference sequence). This CDR3 is 14 amino acids long. With 0 bases clipped from V and 13 bases from J, the junction kept 9 bases outside the gene matches. This chain's CDR3 is CASSLDPAGEGQFF. The CDR3 coding sequence is TGTGCCAGCAGCTTGGATCCAGCGGGGGAAGGACAGTTCTTC.

A few counts support this clone. This sequence joins TRBV20-1 and TRBJ2-5, with no clear D. V was clipped by 7 bases and J by 1 base, with 7 bases between them. There are 11 residues in the CDR3. In germline, CDR1 is DFQATT, CDR2 SNEGSKA (reference sequence). CDR3 nucleotide sequence: TGCAGTGGTGAGGTCCAAGAGACCCAGTACTTC. Protein: CSGEVQETQYF.

This clone was seen a few times. The chain carries TRBV18 and TRBJ2-2; D might be TRBD1 (6 bases). Trimming took off 3 bases at V and 0 bases at J, with 8 bases between the two ends. Germline lookup yields CDR1 KGHSH and CDR2 LQKENI. This CDR3 has 15 amino acids. CDR3 in DNA: TGTGCCAGCTCACCGGGACACGCGAACACCGGGGAGCTGTTTTTT. Its translation: CASSPGHANTGELFF.

V gene TRBV5-4 combines with J gene TRBJ2-1, with TRBD2 matching 7 bases. Germline V gives CDR1 SGHNT, CDR2 YYREEE (reference sequence). The CDR3 has 15 amino acids. The V gene end was trimmed by 5 bases and the J gene end by 7 bases; junction bases not matched to a gene: 12. Here the CDR3 reads CASRRKAGLSNEQFF. CDR3 coding DNA: TGTGCCAGCAGAAGAAAAGCGGGACTCTCGAATGAGCAGTTCTTC.

CDR3 nucleotide sequence: TGTGGCTCGGTGGGCACCAACAATCAGCCCCAGCATTTT. It codes for CGSVGTNNQPQHF. The J gene is TRBJ1-5, the V gene TRBV28; no clear D. This CDR3 has 13 residues. Per the germline V gene, CDR1 is MDHEN and CDR2 is SYDVKM.

The genes are TRBV2 and TRBJ2-7; 7 nucleotides match TRBD1. Germline V lookup: CDR1 SNHLY, CDR2 FYNNEI. The CDR3 is made up of 14 amino acids. Germline trimming cut 8 bases from V and 0 bases from J; bases unmatched to any gene: 7. CDR3 coding DNA: TGTGCCAGCGAAGGGACAGCTAGCTCCTACGAGCAGTACTTC. Translation gives CASEGTASSYEQYF.

This sequence joins TRBV27 and TRBJ2-5, with D uncertain. Trimming pared 3 bases from V and 3 bases from J, leaving 2 bases between. There are 11 residues in the CDR3. Germline-derived CDR1 and CDR2 are MNHEY and SMNVEV (reference sequence). The DNA for the CDR3 is TGTGCCAGCAGTTTTAAAGAGACCCAGTACTTC. Its translation: CASSFKETQYF.

CDR3 sequence: CASSPPRGSGSSYEQYF. Written as DNA, the CDR3 is TGTGCCAGCAGTCCCCCGCGTGGTAGCGGGAGTTCCTACGAGCAGTACTTC. The chain uses TRBV28 and TRBJ2-7, with 9 bases fitting TRBD2. V was clipped by 5 bases and J by 1 base; unmatched bases: 12. Looked up from germline, CDR1 is MDHEN and CDR2 is SYDVKM. The CDR3 is 17 residues long. The whole variable domain, filled in from reference TRBV28 and TRBJ2-7, reads DVKVTQSSRYLVKRTGEKVFLECVQDMDHENMFWYRQDPGLGLRLIYFSYDVKMKEKGDIPEGYSVSREKKERFSLILESASTNQTSMYLCASSPPRGSGSSYEQYFGPGTRLTVT.

This clone showed up many times. The rearrangement uses TRBV23-1 and TRBJ2-7; 9 nucleotides line up with TRBD2. TRBV23-1 is classed as an ORF, of uncertain function. Unmatched junction bases numbered 0, after V lost 2 bases and J lost 4 bases. The CDR3 is made up of 13 amino acids. CDR3 sequence (DNA): TGCGCCAGCAGTCAAGCGGGGGGGTACGAGCAGTACTTC. Translated: CASSQAGGYEQYF.

This clone has a handful of counts. The J gene is TRBJ2-1, the V gene TRBV7-8; D is perhaps TRBD2 (5 bases). V lost 0 bases to trimming and J lost 7 bases, with 19 bases between them. Germline CDR1 reads SGHVS; CDR2 reads FQNEAQ. This CDR3 contains 17 residues. DNA of the CDR3: TGTGCCAGCAGCTTAGCGCGACGTGTGAGGGTGAGTAATGAGCAGTTCTTC. Translated: CASSLARRVRVSNEQFF.

A few counts support this clone. V is TRBV19 and J is TRBJ1-1, with a weak D call TRBD1 (6 bases). In germline, CDR1 is LNHDA, CDR2 SQIVND (reference sequence). Trimming took 6 bases from V and 1 from J, leaving 9 bases between them. The CDR3 length is 13 residues. In DNA form, the CDR3 reads TGTGCCAGTAGGCAGGGGAGGAACACTGAAGCTTTCTTT. It specifies CASRQGRNTEAFF.

This clone was picked up many times. V is TRBV11-2 and J is TRBJ2-1; 12 nucleotides agree with TRBD2. The CDR3 loop spans 14 amino acids. Trimming took 3 bases from V and 7 from J; bases not matched to a gene: 1. Germline V gene lookup returns CDR1 SGHAT and CDR2 FQNNGV. CDR3 in amino acids: CASSFGLAGNEQFF. The CDR3 DNA follows: TGTGCCAGCAGCTTCGGACTAGCGGGAAATGAGCAGTTCTTC. Drawing the rest from reference TRBV11-2 and TRBJ2-1, the complete variable domain is EAGVAQSPRYKIIEKRQSVAFWCNPISGHATLYWYQQILGQGPKLLIQFQNNGVVDDSQLPKDRFSAERLKGVDSTLKIQPAKLEDSAVYLCASSFGLAGNEQFFGPGTRLTVL.

This clone has only a few counts. The rearrangement uses TRBV5-1 and TRBJ2-4; D might be TRBD1 (5 bases). In germline, CDR1 is SGHRS, CDR2 YFSETQ. The ends were cut back, 5 bases at V and 4 bases at J, with 10 bases in the middle. The CDR3 runs 13 residues. DNA of the CDR3: TGCGCCAGCAGGGAATCAGGGAAAAACATTCAGTACTTC. Its protein is CASRESGKNIQYF.

The chain joins TRBV5-1 to TRBJ2-2; no definite D call. Trimming cost V 0 bases and J 0 bases, with 6 bases left between them. This CDR3 spans 15 amino acids. The germline gives CDR1 SGHRS, CDR2 YFSETQ. Here the CDR3 reads CASSLVGPNTGELFF. CDR3 in DNA: TGCGCCAGCAGCTTGGTGGGCCCGAACACCGGGGAGCTGTTTTTT. Supplemented by reference TRBV5-1 and TRBJ2-2, the full variable domain reads KAGVTQTPRYLIKTRGQQVTLSCSPISGHRSVSWYQQTPGQGLQFLFEYFSETQRNKGNFPGRFSGRQFSNSRSEMNVSTLELGDSALYLCASSLVGPNTGELFFGEGSRLTVL.

V usage is TRBV7-3 and J usage is TRBJ2-3; no firm D call. Germline V CDR1 and CDR2: SGHTA, FQGTGA. There are 13 residues in the CDR3. Trimming removed 2 bases from V and 0 bases from J, with 3 bases in between. CDR3 amino acids: CASSLESTDTQYF. The CDR3 nucleotides are TGTGCCAGCAGCTTAGAGAGCACAGATACGCAGTATTTT.

This clone was counted many times. The chain is built from TRBV27 and TRBJ2-2, with D maybe TRBD1 (6 bases). Trimming removed 4 bases from V and 3 bases from J, with 6 bases in between. Germline CDR1 reads MNHEY; CDR2 reads SMNVEV (reference sequence). CDR3 length: 13 residues. The CDR3 DNA is TGTGCCAGCAGTTACAGGGACACCGGGGAGCTGTTTTTT. Its protein is CASSYRDTGELFF.

The chain has TRBV5-8 and TRBJ2-1; D call uncertain. With 4 bases removed from V and 0 bases from J, the gap between germline ends came to 17 bases. Germline CDR1 SGHTS, CDR2 YDEGEE. This CDR3 spans 17 amino acids. CDR3: CASSRPRQSSSYNEQFF. DNA for the CDR3: TGTGCCAGCAGCCGGCCGCGGCAGTCGAGCTCCTACAATGAGCAGTTCTTC.

This chain joins TRBV18 and TRBJ1-4, with TRBD1 matching over 8 bases. The CDR3 loop spans 16 amino acids. After removal of 3 bases from V and 3 bases from J, the junction contained 6 bases not matched to a gene. The germline CDR1 and CDR2 sequences are KGHSH and LQKENI. The CDR3 DNA sequence: TGTGCCAGCTCACCGGAGGACAGGGCGGCTAATGAAAAACTGTTTTTT. Translation: CASSPEDRAANEKLFF.

This clone appeared a few times. The V gene is TRBV4-1, the J gene TRBJ2-3; no reliable D call. The CDR3 is made up of 17 amino acids. In germline, CDR1 is MGHRA, CDR2 YSYEKL. V was cut by 0 bases and J by 0 bases, with 13 bases left in between. The CDR3 loop is CASSQDSVLASTDTQYF. Written as DNA, the CDR3 is TGCGCCAGCAGCCAAGATTCTGTACTTGCTAGCACAGATACGCAGTATTTT.

This clone was observed a few times. The chain recombines TRBV7-2 with TRBJ2-7, with 10 bases identical to TRBD1. The CDR3 is 14 residues long. V shed 5 bases, J shed 0 bases, and the junction held 1 base outside the gene matches. Germline V lookup: CDR1 SGHTA, CDR2 FQGNSA. CDR3 DNA: TGTGCCAGCAGCCGGGACAGGGGCTCCTACGAGCAGTACTTC. It is translated as CASSRDRGSYEQYF.

CDR3 nucleotides: TGTGCCAGTAGTTCTCAACCGGGACAGGGGGCGGACGAGCAGTACTTC. Protein sequence: CASSSQPGQGADEQYF. This chain uses TRBV19 with TRBJ2-7; 12 bases line up with TRBD1. Germline V lookup: CDR1 LNHDA, CDR2 SQIVND (reference sequence). CDR3 length equals 16 residues. The trim removed 5 bases at V and 5 bases at J, leaving 10 bases unmatched. Using reference TRBV19 and TRBJ2-7 for the parts outside the CDR3, the full variable domain is DGGITQSPKYLFRKEGQNVTLSCEQNLNHDAMYWYRQDPGQGLRLIYYSQIVNDFQKGDIAEGYSVSREKKESFPLTVTSAQKNPTAFYLCASSSQPGQGADEQYFGPGTRLTVT.